The entry below gives a single TCR beta chain sequence along with its context. Authors' data handling: Amplification with reference gene primers provided the estimates of nucleated cell counts. Measured with immunoSEQ multiplex PCR; TCRdb has only the in-frame clones, and not every one. The DNA was the basis for D and trimming; V, J and clone size are from that table. In the table there are roughly 120,000 clones, 85% to 90% of which are singletons. The CDR3 contains 13 residues. Germline loops: CDR1 MNHEY, CDR2 SMNVEV (reference sequence). V was shortened by 5 bases and J by 4 bases, with 12 bases between the two germline ends. This entry comes from a study of blood T cell repertoires in COVID-19.

This chain connects TRBV27 to TRBJ2-7; D gene uncertain. The TCR sequence derives from a woman in her 50s with active or convalescent COVID-19. Specimen: peripheral blood. The CDR3 sequence: CASSVAPSYEQYF. CDR3 nucleotides: TGTGCCAGCAGTGTGGCCCCCAGTTACGAGCAGTACTTC.